This T cell receptor beta chain emerged from a study of cytomegalovirus exposure and HLA in healthy donors. The repertoire was sequenced with immunoSEQ multiplex PCR; TCRdb's copy has only in-frame clones and lacks some. The sample shows more than 110,000 clones, less than 95% of them seen only once. Findings of the study overall: It was approximately 160 TCR beta chains that were listed as cytomegalovirus-associated. In vitro confirmation showed a few CMV-associated chains to be CMV antigen specific. High sensitivity and specificity were reportedly achieved when the classifier diagnosed cytomegalovirus status.

The donors were part of the roughly 110-subject validation cohort, which stood apart from the approximately 700-subject first cohort. To note about this clone: Antigen specificity is unknown.

Trimming cost V 1 base and J 4 bases; bases outside gene matches: 6. There are 16 residues in the CDR3. CDR1 is SGHDT and CDR2 is YYEEEE in the germline V gene. This chain uses TRBV5-6 with TRBJ2-3, with TRBD2 matching 10 bases. Sequencing used PBMCs. This TCR was recovered from a man aged 18 to 35 in good health and CMV-seropositive. DNA for the CDR3: TGTGCCAGCAGCTTGTGGCTAGCGGGAGCTTCAGATACGCAGTATTTT. This gives the protein CASSLWLAGASDTQYF.